This TCR beta chain was found in a study of T cells in Graves' hyperthyroidism and ophthalmopathy. Exclusion of patients followed from uncontrolled infection, other autoimmune disease, pregnancy or lactation. This clonotype was seen at least ten times. The source material, RNA transcripts, was used to amplify TCR beta CDR3 regions. TCR CDR3 underwent first-round RT-PCR with the HTBI primer set. One entry per CDR3 protein results from TCRdb running MiXCR on the multiplex PCR reads. This sample has about 360,000 distinct CDR3 sequences, with less than 15% found just once. CDR1 and CDR2 (germline): SGHTA, FQGNSA. Trimming took 1 base from V and 4 from J; bases not matched to a gene: 4. CDR3 length: 15 residues.

This chain links TRBV7-2 with TRBJ1-5; TRBD1 agrees at 7 bases. The clonotype originates from a woman aged 18-35 years with Graves' hyperthyroidism. Sequenced: blood. This chain's CDR3 is CASSLVGTENQPQHF. CDR3 DNA sequence: TGTGCCAGCAGCTTAGTAGGGACAGAAAATCAGCCCCAGCATTTT.